These T cell receptor beta chains were read from a single sample in a study of blood T cells in healthy people across ages. From the 5' RACE reads, TCRdb called clonotypes with MiXCR, one entry per CDR3 protein. The sample comprises hundreds of thousands of distinct CDR3 sequences, roughly 53% of which are singletons, and approximately 40% rests with the top ten. Sample: blood. Source of these receptors: a man older than 75 in good health. Each CDR3 is given with its conserved first and last residue. The D gene is left open where the match is weak. Some rows have no size entry. The others give once, few or many, or a class for an expanded clone.

size: .
V: TRBV7-2
D: TRBD1
J: TRBJ2-3
CDR3: CASSYTGGSDTQYF
DNA: TGTGCCAGCAGCTATACAGGGGGGTCAGACACGCAGTATTTT

size: .
V: TRBV20-1
D: TRBD2
J: TRBJ2-7
CDR3: CSASSLAGLASYEQYF
DNA: TGCAGTGCTAGTAGTCTAGCGGGCCTCGCCTCCTACGAGCAGTACTTC

size: .
V: TRBV6-1
D: .
J: TRBJ2-1
CDR3: CASSEVQGSGQFF
DNA: TGTGCCAGCAGTGAAGTCCAGGGGAGTGGGCAGTTCTTC

size: .
V: TRBV6-1
D: .
J: TRBJ2-3
CDR3: CASSGIPSTDTQYF
DNA: TGTGCCAGCAGTGGTATCCCAAGCACAGATACGCAGTATTTT

size: .
V: TRBV24-1
D: .
J: TRBJ2-1
CDR3: CATSGVRGEQFF
DNA: TGTGCCACCAGTGGAGTACGTGGGGAGCAGTTCTTC

size: .
V: TRBV12-3/TRBV12-4
D: TRBD2
J: TRBJ2-1
CDR3: CASSPGRLAGDSSYNEQFF
DNA: TGTGCCAGCAGTCCCGGTCGACTAGCGGGGGACAGCTCCTACAATGAGCAGTTCTTC

size: .
V: TRBV7-9
D: .
J: TRBJ2-7
CDR3: CASSSNTGAHTYEQYF
DNA: TGTGCCAGCAGCTCCAATACCGGAGCCCATACCTACGAGCAGTACTTC

size: .
V: TRBV5-1
D: TRBD2
J: TRBJ2-7
CDR3: CASSSGTSGRAYEQYF
DNA: TGCGCCAGCAGCTCCGGGACTAGCGGGAGGGCCTACGAGCAGTACTTC

size: .
V: TRBV4-2
D: .
J: TRBJ1-2
CDR3: CASSKPSGGYTF
DNA: TGTGCCAGCAGCAAACCTTCAGGGGGCTACACCTTC

size: .
V: TRBV12-3/TRBV12-4
D: TRBD2
J: TRBJ2-1
CDR3: CASSLAGVLAGGHNEQFF
DNA: TGTGCCAGCAGTTTAGCCGGGGTGCTAGCGGGAGGCCACAATGAGCAGTTCTTC

size: .
V: TRBV27
D: TRBD1
J: TRBJ1-5
CDR3: CASSLLTGRNQPQHF
DNA: TGTGCCAGCAGTTTATTGACAGGGCGGAATCAGCCCCAGCATTTT

size: .
V: TRBV5-4
D: TRBD2
J: TRBJ2-7
CDR3: CASSRPGLAGSSSYEQYF
DNA: TGTGCCAGCAGCCGACCGGGACTAGCGGGATCTAGCTCCTACGAGCAGTACTTC

size: few
V: TRBV7-9
D: .
J: TRBJ2-7
CDR3: CASSLGGFYEQYF
DNA: TGTGCCAGCAGCTTAGGAGGTTTCTACGAGCAGTACTTC

size: .
V: TRBV6-6
D: .
J: TRBJ2-7
CDR3: CASSYSGRENEQYF
DNA: TGTGCCAGCAGTTACTCGGGCAGGGAGAACGAGCAGTACTTC

size: .
V: TRBV28
D: .
J: TRBJ2-3
CDR3: CASSPNKPDTQYF
DNA: TGTGCCAGCAGTCCCAACAAACCAGATACGCAGTATTTT

size: .
V: TRBV4-1
D: .
J: TRBJ1-5
CDR3: CASSHLPAGGNQPQHF
DNA: TGCGCCAGCAGCCATTTACCGGCGGGGGGCAATCAGCCCCAGCATTTT

size: .
V: TRBV7-2
D: .
J: TRBJ2-1
CDR3: CASERVLYNEQFF
DNA: TGTGCCAGCGAGCGGGTCCTCTACAATGAGCAGTTCTTC

size: .
V: TRBV18
D: .
J: TRBJ2-5
CDR3: CASSPLPTLETQYF
DNA: TGTGCCAGCTCACCTTTACCCACGTTAGAGACCCAGTACTTC

size: .
V: TRBV2
D: .
J: TRBJ2-6
CDR3: CASSFKGPNWSSGANVLTF
DNA: TGTGCCAGCAGTTTCAAAGGACCCAATTGGAGCTCTGGGGCCAACGTCCTGACTTTC

size: .
V: TRBV20-1
D: TRBD1
J: TRBJ2-7
CDR3: CSASRQGGNEQYF
DNA: TGCAGTGCTAGCCGACAGGGTGGCAACGAGCAGTACTTC

size: few
V: TRBV24-1
D: .
J: TRBJ2-6
CDR3: CAAGGTSGANVLTF
DNA: TGTGCCGCCGGGGGAACCTCTGGGGCCAACGTCCTGACTTTC

size: few
V: TRBV7-2
D: .
J: TRBJ2-1
CDR3: CASSLVSDSYNEQFF
DNA: TGTGCCAGCAGCTTAGTTTCGGACAGCTACAATGAGCAGTTCTTC

size: .
V: TRBV18
D: .
J: TRBJ1-6
CDR3: CASSPVPVNSPLLF
DNA: TGTGCCAGCTCACCTGTTCCGGTGAATTCACCCCTCCTCTTT

size: .
V: TRBV20-1
D: TRBD1
J: TRBJ1-2
CDR3: CSANPGDRGRNTF
DNA: TGCAGTGCAAACCCCGGGGACAGGGGAAGAAACACCTTC

size: few
V: TRBV13
D: .
J: TRBJ2-5
CDR3: CASSLVPETQYF
DNA: TGTGCCAGCAGCTTAGTCCCGGAGACCCAGTACTTC

size: many
V: TRBV28
D: .
J: TRBJ2-7
CDR3: CASSASSYEQYF
DNA: TGTGCCAGCAGTGCTAGCTCCTACGAGCAGTACTTC

size: once
V: TRBV2
D: .
J: TRBJ2-4
CDR3: CASSESGRQYF
DNA: TGTGCCAGCAGTGAGTCAGGGAGGCAGTACTTC

size: .
V: TRBV7-6
D: .
J: TRBJ2-1
CDR3: CASSDRNLQNEQFF
DNA: TGTGCCAGCAGCGACAGAAACCTACAAAATGAGCAGTTCTTC

size: .
V: TRBV10-3
D: TRBD2
J: TRBJ2-3
CDR3: CAISPREGEGRYAYF
DNA: TGTGCCATCAGTCCCCGGGAGGGGGAGGGCAGATACGCGTATTTT

size: .
V: TRBV5-1
D: TRBD2
J: TRBJ2-1
CDR3: CASSPRTSENEQFF
DNA: TGCGCCAGCAGTCCTCGGACTAGCGAAAATGAGCAGTTCTTC

size: .
V: TRBV7-2
D: TRBD2
J: TRBJ2-1
CDR3: CASSSPGTSGRAIEQFF
DNA: TGTGCCAGCAGCTCGCCCGGGACTAGCGGGAGGGCCATTGAGCAGTTCTTC